Given below is one T cell receptor beta chain in context. There is no known antigen for this receptor. No much larger clone is present one base from it, and per-base qualities are unavailable. The data were taken from a study of T cell repertoires in cytomegalovirus infection (dated by TCRdb to the late 2010s). For context, the study as a whole: Donor HLA type was relevant to the analysis, because carriage of CMV infection together with the matching HLA type was indicated by public TCR beta signatures.

V is cut by 3 bases and J by 6 bases, and the space between the germline ends is 17 bases. CDR3 length: 15 amino acids, cysteine to phenylalanine. Of all the DNA, just the CDR3 is kept, 45 bases in frame from base 1. Sequences SGHVS (CDR1) and FQNEAQ (CDR2) are obtained from the germline V gene. The run used an Illumina HiSeq 1500. Using fastp at Q25 and MiXCR, TCRdb reprocessed the public reads and kept productive beta chains. Merged by CDR3 protein, the rows form single entries marked with the most common genes and DNA. The sample data list 740,000 or so distinct CDR3 sequences, and roughly a third of these were observed just once. Of the sample, roughly 2.8% falls within the top ten clones. Study-level results and caveats: Cumulative frequency of public TCR beta family members discriminated carriers of CMV infection plus the relevant HLA type in this cohort and an independent roughly 330-donor cohort. The ex vivo response was dominated by HLA-C-restricted CMV-specific TCR beta clonotypes, which also provided the single most frequent clonotype in two of eight donors.

The chain couples TRBV7-8 to TRBJ1-1; the D gene remains uncertain. This clonotype originated in a human donor in good health (CMV status not recorded). Some clones in this sample may be carry-over from other donors' samples. Sequences were obtained from PBMCs. The DNA reads TGTGCCAGCAGCTTTGAGAGACTTTTGAAACCTGAAGCTTTCTTT. Its amino acids are CASSFERLLKPEAFF.